This T cell receptor beta chain was captured by sequencing in a study of T cell responses to AZD1222 COVID-19 vaccine. Per the germline V gene, CDR1 is GTSNPN and CDR2 is SVGIG (reference sequence). V shed 2 bases, J shed 8 bases, and the junction held 7 bases outside the gene matches. The CDR3 sequence is 13 residues long. Clones were sequenced by immunoSEQ multiplex PCR, and TCRdb holds only the in-frame ones, with some missing. The sample carries more than 95,000 clones, 93% recorded once. Material: peripheral blood, obtained on day 0 of AZD1222 vaccination. The sequence came from an adult in good health. V and J are TRBV30 and TRBJ1-2; 8 bases align to TRBD1. As DNA, the CDR3 is TGTGCCTGGAGTCGAGGACAGGGTTTAGGCTACACCTTC. Translating gives CAWSRGQGLGYTF. Looking up the rest from reference TRBV30 and TRBJ1-2 gives the full variable domain: SQTIHQWPATLVQPVGSPLSLECTVEGTSNPNLYWYRQAAGRGLQLLFYSVGIGQISSEVPQNLSASRPQDRQFILSSKKLLLSDSGFYLCAWSRGQGLGYTFGSGTRLTVV.